This T cell receptor beta chain emerged from a study of T cells in Graves' hyperthyroidism and ophthalmopathy. Study-wide results and caveats: The majority of expanded thyroid clonotypes above 0.001 also appeared in blood.

Germline CDR1 is MNHEY and CDR2 is SMNVEV (reference sequence). With 2 bases removed from V and 4 bases from J, the gap between germline ends came to 9 bases. CDR3 size: 14 residues. This clonotype was recorded many times. Its antigen is not identified. The CDR3 regions of TCR beta were amplified from RNA transcripts. First-round RT-PCR targeting the TCR CDR3 was performed with the HTBI primer set. TCRdb recomputed calls from the multiplex PCR reads with MiXCR, one row per CDR3 protein. This table has 540,000 or so distinct CDR3 sequences, 15% to 19% appearing once. The clonotype originates from a woman in her 30s with Graves' hyperthyroidism. The chain employs TRBV27 and TRBJ2-1; weak D call: TRBD2 (6 bases). Input material: blood. The CDR3 region has the DNA TGTGCCAGCAGTTTAGGGGAGGCTTACAATGAGCAGTTCTTC. It translates to CASSLGEAYNEQFF.